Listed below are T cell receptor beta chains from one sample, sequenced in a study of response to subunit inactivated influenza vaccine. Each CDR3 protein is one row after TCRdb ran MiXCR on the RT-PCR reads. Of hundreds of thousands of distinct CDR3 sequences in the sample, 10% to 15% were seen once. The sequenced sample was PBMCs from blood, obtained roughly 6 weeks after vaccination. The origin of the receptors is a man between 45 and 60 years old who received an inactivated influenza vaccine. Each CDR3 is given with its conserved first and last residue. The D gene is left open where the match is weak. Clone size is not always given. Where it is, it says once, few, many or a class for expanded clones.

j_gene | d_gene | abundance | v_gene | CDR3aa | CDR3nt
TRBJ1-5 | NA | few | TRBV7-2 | CASSLQGTAQPQHF | TGTGCCAGCAGCTTACAAGGGACCGCTCAGCCCCAGCATTTT
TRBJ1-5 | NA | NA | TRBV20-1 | CSARRQGNSNQPQHF | TGCAGTGCTAGACGGCAGGGCAATAGCAATCAGCCCCAGCATTTT
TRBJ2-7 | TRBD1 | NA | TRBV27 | CASSLGQGANYEQYF | TGTGCCAGCAGTTTGGGGCAGGGGGCTAACTACGAGCAGTACTTC
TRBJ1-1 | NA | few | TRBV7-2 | CASSLAQRVAEAFF | TGTGCCAGCAGCTTAGCACAGCGGGTCGCTGAAGCTTTCTTT
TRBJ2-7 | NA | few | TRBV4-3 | CASSPSTVRGEQYF | TGCGCCAGCAGCCCTTCGACAGTCAGGGGCGAGCAGTACTTC
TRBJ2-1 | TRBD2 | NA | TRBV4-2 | CASSQERGLAGENEQFF | TGTGCCAGCAGCCAAGAAAGAGGACTAGCGGGAGAGAATGAGCAGTTCTTC
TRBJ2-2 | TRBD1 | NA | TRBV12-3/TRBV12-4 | CASRPGTGRTGELFF | TGTGCCAGCAGACCCGGGACAGGGCGAACCGGGGAGCTGTTTTTT
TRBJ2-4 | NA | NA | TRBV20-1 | CSASLPGDGNIQYF | TGCAGTGCTAGTCTCCCGGGGGATGGAAACATTCAGTACTTC
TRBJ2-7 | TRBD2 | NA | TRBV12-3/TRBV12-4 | CPSSISGGAYEQYF | TGTCCCAGCAGCATTTCGGGAGGGGCCTACGAGCAGTACTTC
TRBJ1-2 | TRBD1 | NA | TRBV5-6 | CASSFRDRELYGYTF | TGTGCCAGCAGCTTCCGGGACAGGGAACTTTACGGCTACACCTTC
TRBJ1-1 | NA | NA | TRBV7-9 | CASSDGQLEAFF | TGTGCCAGCAGCGATGGACAGCTTGAAGCTTTCTTT